This record looks at one T cell receptor beta chain sequence and its context. Assay used: immunoSEQ multiplex PCR; TCRdb lists only in-frame clones, some missing. The table shows fewer than 300,000 clones, with around 86% occurring only once. The data derive from a study of blood T cell repertoires in COVID-19. About the research overall: Both acute and convalescent COVID-19 samples were obtained from the United States, Italy and Spain. Sample material is recorded as cDNA or gDNA derived from T cells, B-cell-depleted T cells, or PBMCs.

CDR1 is SGHTA and CDR2 is FQGNSA in the germline V gene. After removal of 5 bases from V and 2 bases from J, the junction contained 5 bases not matched to a gene. This CDR3 spans 14 amino acids. The V and J genes are TRBV7-2 and TRBJ2-7; 8 nucleotides line up with TRBD2. The sequence was collected from a human donor in a cohort sampled during active COVID-19. Sequenced: peripheral blood. CDR3 amino acids: CASSGPGGPYEQYF. In DNA, the CDR3 is TGTGCCAGCAGCGGGCCGGGGGGGCCCTACGAGCAGTACTTC.